The TCR beta chain under discussion was sequenced for a study of blood T cells in healthy people across ages. The germline V and J ends were trimmed by 7 bases and 6 bases, with 16 bases remaining between them. This CDR3 is 14 amino acids long. A second PCR, run for roughly 7 to 12 cycles, used a sample-barcoded 5' primer plus a J-beta primer mix. TCRdb reprocessed the 5' RACE reads via MiXCR and lists one record per CDR3 protein. Of around 1,900,000 distinct CDR3 sequences listed, about two fifths are singletons. This clonotype was picked up one time. Material: blood. This chain links TRBV12-3 or TRBV12-4 with TRBJ1-5; D is uncertain. The source of this sequence is a human donor in good health. The CDR3 DNA reads TGTGCCAGCACTGCGAGGAATATTTTTCAGCCCCAGCATTTT. It translates to CASTARNIFQPQHF.